The 30 T cell receptor beta chains reported below all come from one sample, sequenced in a study of shared clonotypes between healthy human individuals. Naive CD8 populations comprised CD45RO-negative cells positively selected for CCR7, excluding terminally differentiated effector memory CD45RA+ cells. The method was immunoSEQ multiplex PCR; TCRdb's version includes in-frame clones alone and lacks a portion of them. The sample lists around 610,000 clones, 90% to 97% seen once, with about 0.12% in the top ten. Input material: naive CD8+ T cells sorted from blood. The receptors originated from a woman aged 30 to 39 in good health.

This clone was detected only once. The CDR3 DNA reads as TGTGCCAGTAGTCAGATCACCCGGGCTAGCGGGAAGAATTACAATGAGCAGTTCTTC. Its translation: CASSQITRASGKNYNEQFF. V and J are TRBV19 and TRBJ2-1, with TRBD2 matching over 9 bases. Germline CDR1 is LNHDA and CDR2 is SQIVND (reference sequence). Trimming took 5 bases from V and 4 from J; bases not matched to a gene: 18. This CDR3 is 19 amino acids long.

The rearrangement links TRBV10-1 to TRBJ2-5, with a weak D call TRBD1 (5 bases). CDR1 WNHNN and CDR2 SYGVQD come from the germline V gene (reference sequence). The CDR3 is made up of 11 amino acids. The V end was cut by 4 bases, the J end by 6 bases, with 6 bases between. The CDR3 region has the DNA TGCGCCAGCAGTGCAGGGAAGACCCAGTACTTC. Its translation is CASSAGKTQYF.

V and J are TRBV6-6 and TRBJ1-1; tentatively, D is TRBD1 (5 bases). The germline CDR1 and CDR2 sequences are MNHNY and SVGAGI (reference sequence). The ends were cut back, 0 bases at V and 1 base at J, with 9 bases in the middle. CDR3 length: 15 amino acids. In DNA form, the CDR3 reads TGTGCCAGCAGTTACTCGATCGGGGCGAACACTGAAGCTTTCTTT. This translates into CASSYSIGANTEAFF.

J is TRBJ1-1 and V is TRBV25-1; D is undetermined. The CDR3 has 13 residues. Germline-derived CDR1 and CDR2 are MGHDK and SYGVNS. V lost 4 bases and J lost 3, with 9 bases in between. In nucleotides, the CDR3 is TGTGCCAGCAGTGGATTAGTATACACTGAAGCTTTCTTT. Its protein product is CASSGLVYTEAFF.

This clone appeared a single time. CDR3 residues: CASSIVWTSGKLNIQYF. CDR3 DNA sequence: TGTGCCAGTAGTATAGTTTGGACTAGCGGGAAGTTAAACATTCAGTACTTC. The V and J genes are TRBV19 and TRBJ2-4, with 12 bases aligning to TRBD2. The CDR3 has 17 amino acids. Germline CDR1 LNHDA, CDR2 SQIVND (reference sequence). V shed 1 base, J shed 6 bases, and the junction held 7 bases outside the gene matches.

The chain joins TRBV7-9 to TRBJ2-3, with D perhaps matching TRBD1 (5 bases). Germline CDR1 and CDR2: SEHNR and FQNEAQ (reference sequence). The germline V and J ends were trimmed by 4 bases and 2 bases, with 13 bases remaining between them. The CDR3 is 15 amino acids. For the CDR3, the DNA is TGTGCCAGCAGCTCGTCCTCAGGGAACACAGATACGCAGTATTTT. Translated, it gives CASSSSSGNTDTQYF.

The chain links TRBV27 to TRBJ2-4; 10 bases map to TRBD2. Germline CDR1 and CDR2: MNHEY and SMNVEV (reference sequence). V shed 5 bases, J shed 0 bases, and the junction held 1 base outside the gene matches. The CDR3 has 15 residues. CDR3 protein: CASSRLAGAKNIQYF. CDR3 nucleotides: TGTGCCAGCAGTCGACTAGCGGGAGCCAAAAACATTCAGTACTTC.

The V gene is TRBV28, the J gene TRBJ2-1; 9 bases are shared with TRBD2. CDR1 is MDHEN, CDR2 SYDVKM, per germline. Unmatched junction bases numbered 5, after V lost 3 bases and J lost 8 bases. The CDR3 loop spans 14 amino acids. CDR3 in amino acids: CASSFPGLAHEQFF. CDR3 nucleotides: TGTGCCAGCAGTTTCCCGGGACTAGCACATGAGCAGTTCTTC.

The chain uses TRBV28 and TRBJ2-1, with TRBD2 identical over 9 bases. CDR3 size: 13 residues. The V gene's germline CDR1 is MDHEN and CDR2 SYDVKM. With V trimmed by 9 bases and J by 2 bases, 2 bases remained unmatched. This CDR3 reads CASEREAYNEQFF. In DNA form, the CDR3 reads TGTGCCAGTGAGCGGGAGGCCTACAATGAGCAGTTCTTC.

This chain connects TRBV28 to TRBJ2-3, with 13 bases matching TRBD2. Germline values: CDR1 MDHEN, CDR2 SYDVKM. The CDR3 consists of 19 residues. J was trimmed by 2 bases and V by 5 bases; bases with no gene match: 13. Written as DNA, the CDR3 is TGTGCCAGCAGTCCTCTCCGACTAGCGGGAGGCCAGAACACAGATACGCAGTATTTT. Amino acid sequence: CASSPLRLAGGQNTDTQYF.

The rearrangement joins TRBV9 to TRBJ1-1; D call uncertain. This CDR3 has 13 amino acids. Germline CDR1 is SGDLS and CDR2 is YYNGEE. V gave up 4 bases and J gave up 0 bases, with 7 bases separating them. The CDR3 spells CASSLDLNTEAFF. DNA for the CDR3: TGTGCCAGCAGCCTCGACCTGAACACTGAAGCTTTCTTT.

The chain has TRBV4-1 and TRBJ2-7; D is possibly TRBD1 or TRBD2 (6 bases each). Germline CDR1 reads MGHRA; CDR2 reads YSYEKL. V lost 0 bases to trimming and J lost 4 bases, with 13 bases between them. The CDR3 has 15 residues. CDR3 protein: CASSQEEGVLYEQYF. The CDR3 coding sequence is TGCGCCAGCAGCCAAGAGGAGGGGGTCCTTTACGAGCAGTACTTC.

This chain uses TRBV5-6 with TRBJ2-7, with D possibly being TRBD1 (6 bases). From germline, CDR1 is SGHDT and CDR2 YYEEEE. There are 14 residues in the CDR3. Between the trimmed V and J ends, which lost 4 bases and 3 bases, there was a span of 14 bases. CDR3 bases: TGTGCCAGCAGCACCGGGACAAGGAACTACGAGCAGTACTTC. Residues: CASSTGTRNYEQYF.

The gene calls are TRBV11-2 and TRBJ2-1; no firm D call. The CDR3 covers 11 residues. Deletions cut 6 bases from V and 6 bases from J, with 6 bases between. CDR1 and CDR2 (germline): SGHAT, FQNNGV. CDR3 residues: CASRTLNEQFF. The DNA for the CDR3 is TGTGCCAGCAGGACCCTCAATGAGCAGTTCTTC.

The chain is built from TRBV7-9 and TRBJ2-3, with D uncertain. CDR3 length equals 11 residues. Looked up from germline, CDR1 is SEHNR and CDR2 is FQNEAQ (reference sequence). Trimming left V 5 bases short and J 10 bases short, with 10 bases between. CDR3 in amino acids: CASSLDGSQYF. The CDR3 region has the DNA TGTGCCAGCAGCCTGGACGGGTCGCAGTATTTT.

This chain uses TRBV29-1 with TRBJ2-2; D gene uncertain. V lost 5 bases and J lost 4, with 5 bases in between. Germline V gene lookup returns CDR1 SQVTM and CDR2 ANQGSEA. The length of the CDR3 is 11 residues. CDR3 amino acids: CSVRVTGELFF. DNA of the CDR3: TGCAGCGTTAGAGTCACCGGGGAGCTGTTTTTT.

Worth noting for this clone: The sample carries other DNA sequences with the same CDR3. The genes are TRBV28 and TRBJ2-7, with D unresolved. Germline V gene data show CDR1 as MDHEN and CDR2 as SYDVKM. V shed 5 bases and J shed 2 bases, with 7 bases lying between them. There are 12 residues in the CDR3. The CDR3 bases are TGTGCCAGCAGTCTCCGGGCCTACGAGCAGTACTTC. Its protein product is CASSLRAYEQYF.

V and J are TRBV4-1 and TRBJ2-4; possible D gene TRBD1, 6 bases. The V end was cut by 1 base, the J end by 12 bases, with 13 bases between. The CDR3 runs to 13 residues. The germline V gene encodes CDR1 MGHRA and CDR2 YSYEKL. CDR3 in DNA: TGCGCCAGCAGCCAAGTAGAGGGGGTCGCTCAGTACTTC. As protein: CASSQVEGVAQYF.

This clone has just a few counts. The rearrangement joins TRBV4-2 to TRBJ1-1; the match to TRBD1 covers 7 bases. The V and J ends lost 0 bases and 3 bases, in that order; junction bases with no gene match: 1. There are 14 residues in the CDR3. Germline V gene sequence: CDR1 LGHNA, CDR2 YNFKEQ. CDR3 amino acids: CASSQEQGYTEAFF. CDR3 in DNA: TGTGCCAGCAGCCAAGAACAGGGGTACACTGAAGCTTTCTTT.

The rearrangement uses TRBV28 and TRBJ2-7, with 8 bases identical to TRBD1. Per germline, CDR1 MDHEN and CDR2 SYDVKM. This CDR3 is 15 amino acids long. After removal of 3 bases from V and 2 bases from J, the junction contained 6 bases not matched to a gene. The CDR3 DNA reads as TGTGCCAGCAGTTTTCGACAGGGGATACCCTACGAGCAGTACTTC. As protein: CASSFRQGIPYEQYF.

This clone was seen only a few times. V and J are TRBV28 and TRBJ1-2; 9 bases align to TRBD1. There are 14 residues in the CDR3. Per germline, CDR1 MDHEN and CDR2 SYDVKM. Trimming at V came to 6 bases and at J to 7 bases, leaving 9 bases not matched to a gene. The CDR3 sequence: CASRYTGGAPGYTF. In nucleotides, the CDR3 is TGTGCCAGCAGGTATACAGGGGGCGCCCCTGGCTACACCTTC.

The chain is built from TRBV25-1 and TRBJ2-7, with 9 bases that match TRBD1. V gave up 3 bases and J gave up 3 bases; unmatched junction bases: 6. Germline values: CDR1 MGHDK, CDR2 SYGVNS. There are 15 residues in the CDR3. CDR3 loop: CASSDWGGQGYEQYF. DNA of the CDR3: TGTGCCAGCAGTGATTGGGGGGGACAGGGCTACGAGCAGTACTTC.

V gene TRBV10-2 combines with J gene TRBJ1-5; the D is unclear. Between the trimmed V and J ends, which lost 10 bases and 4 bases, there was a span of 20 bases. This CDR3 has 15 residues. The germline V gene has CDR1 WSHSY and CDR2 SAAADI. CDR3 in amino acids: CATDPGPGWNQPQHF. DNA of the CDR3: TGCGCCACCGACCCCGGACCCGGGTGGAATCAGCCCCAGCATTTT.

Details on this clone: The identical CDR3 is also encoded by other nucleotide sequences in the sample. This rearrangement joins TRBV28 to TRBJ2-1; D not resolved. Trimming took off 4 bases at V and 4 bases at J, with 11 bases between the two ends. This CDR3 region has 14 residues. CDR1 and CDR2 (germline): MDHEN, SYDVKM. Written as DNA, the CDR3 is TGTGCCAGCAGTTCCCGACGTGATTACAATGAGCAGTTCTTC. Translating gives CASSSRRDYNEQFF. Drawing the rest from reference TRBV28 and TRBJ2-1, the complete variable domain is DVKVTQSSRYLVKRTGEKVFLECVQDMDHENMFWYRQDPGLGLRLIYFSYDVKMKEKGDIPEGYSVSREKKERFSLILESASTNQTSMYLCASSSRRDYNEQFFGPGTRLTVL.

This rearrangement joins TRBV25-1 to TRBJ2-7; D not certain. V lost 8 bases and J lost 4, with 9 bases in between. Germline V gene data show CDR1 as MGHDK and CDR2 as SYGVNS. This CDR3 has 11 residues. CDR3 loop: CASGLMYEQYF. In DNA form, the CDR3 reads TGTGCCAGCGGCCTGATGTACGAGCAGTACTTC.

This chain connects TRBV27 to TRBJ1-5; 11 positions agree with TRBD1. V gave up 6 bases and J gave up 3 bases; unmatched junction bases: 1. Germline-derived CDR1 and CDR2 are MNHEY and SMNVEV (reference sequence). The CDR3 has 14 residues. Written as DNA, the CDR3 is TGTGCCAGCAGGGACAGGGGGCCCAATCAGCCCCAGCATTTT. Protein: CASRDRGPNQPQHF.

The chain recombines TRBV4-2 with TRBJ2-7; D remains unclear. With 1 base removed from V and 1 base from J, the gap between germline ends came to 11 bases. Germline V gives CDR1 LGHNA, CDR2 YNFKEQ. The CDR3 contains 15 residues. CDR3 residues: CASSQGVGMSYEQYF. The DNA for the CDR3 is TGTGCCAGCAGCCAAGGAGTGGGGATGTCCTACGAGCAGTACTTC.

CDR3 region: CASSSDADYGYTF. For the CDR3, the DNA is TGTGCCAGCAGTTCGGACGCAGACTATGGCTACACCTTC. V usage is TRBV27 and J usage is TRBJ1-2; no reliable D call. Germline V lookup: CDR1 MNHEY, CDR2 SMNVEV (reference sequence). The CDR3 covers 13 residues. The ends were cut back, 4 bases at V and 3 bases at J, with 9 bases in the middle.

The V call is TRBV19, the J call TRBJ2-7; D ambiguous. This CDR3 is built from 13 residues. V was shortened by 10 bases and J by 0 bases, with 13 bases between the two germline ends. CDR1 LNHDA and CDR2 SQIVND come from the germline V gene (reference sequence). CDR3 loop: CAKPWRNSYEQYF. For the CDR3, the DNA is TGTGCCAAACCCTGGCGTAACTCCTACGAGCAGTACTTC.

This clone has only one observation. The V and J genes are TRBV28 and TRBJ2-3; unclear D gene. V gave up 2 bases and J gave up 7 bases, with 10 bases separating them. The CDR3 has 13 residues. Germline CDR1 reads MDHEN; CDR2 reads SYDVKM. This chain's CDR3 is CASSLPLSYTQYF. CDR3 coding DNA: TGTGCCAGCAGTTTACCCCTGTCTTATACGCAGTATTTT.